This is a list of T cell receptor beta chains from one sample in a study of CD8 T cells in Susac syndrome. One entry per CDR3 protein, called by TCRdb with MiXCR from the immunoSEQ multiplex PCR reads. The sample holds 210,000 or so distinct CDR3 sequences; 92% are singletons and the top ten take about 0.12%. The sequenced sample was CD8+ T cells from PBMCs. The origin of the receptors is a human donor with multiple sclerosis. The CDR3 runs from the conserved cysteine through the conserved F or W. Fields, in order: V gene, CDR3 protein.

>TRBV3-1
CASSDHLYHGYTF
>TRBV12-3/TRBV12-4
CASSSPQVSGANVLTF
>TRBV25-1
CASSVGSGPDEQYF
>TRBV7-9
CASSPWSGARDEQFF
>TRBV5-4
CASSLGLAGVSDTQYF
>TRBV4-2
CASSQDTPVWYNEQFF
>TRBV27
CASSSWSASGSWHEQYF
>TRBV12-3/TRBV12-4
CASSFRGGRGDEQFF
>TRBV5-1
CASSPGRGSGSTEAFF
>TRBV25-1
CASTYQGTETQYF
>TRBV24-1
CATSDPLDGHRIYTF
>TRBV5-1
CASSLDDWQETQYF
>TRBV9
CASSVDTGESYEQYF
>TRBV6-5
CASTPGGSRDTQYF
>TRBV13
CASSLLRLAGTDTQYF
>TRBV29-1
CSARTGFNEKLFF